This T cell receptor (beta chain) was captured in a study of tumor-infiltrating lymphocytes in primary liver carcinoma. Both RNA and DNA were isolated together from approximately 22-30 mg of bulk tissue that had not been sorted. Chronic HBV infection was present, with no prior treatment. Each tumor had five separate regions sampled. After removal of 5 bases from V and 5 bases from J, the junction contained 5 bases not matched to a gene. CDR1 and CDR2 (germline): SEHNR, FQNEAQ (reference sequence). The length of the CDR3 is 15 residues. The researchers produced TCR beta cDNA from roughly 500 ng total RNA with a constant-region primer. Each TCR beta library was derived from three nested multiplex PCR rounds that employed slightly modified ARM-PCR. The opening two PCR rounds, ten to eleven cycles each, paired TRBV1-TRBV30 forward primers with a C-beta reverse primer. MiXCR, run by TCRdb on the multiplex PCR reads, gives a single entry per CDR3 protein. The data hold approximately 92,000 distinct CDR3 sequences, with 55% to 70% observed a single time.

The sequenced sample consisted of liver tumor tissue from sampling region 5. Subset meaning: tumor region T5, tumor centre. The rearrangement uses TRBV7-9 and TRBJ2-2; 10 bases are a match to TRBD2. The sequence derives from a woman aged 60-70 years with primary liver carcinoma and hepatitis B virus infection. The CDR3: CASSPLAGATGELFF. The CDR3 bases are TGTGCCAGCAGCCCCCTAGCGGGAGCGACCGGGGAGCTGTTTTTT.